Following are 4 T cell receptor beta chains from one sample sequenced in a study of human T cells and chemical hapten exposure. Documented time point: pre-sensitization, week 0. Treatment noted: therapeutic diphenylcyclopropenone sensitization with weekly scalp DPC. TCRdb ran MiXCR on the RACE reads and lists one entry per CDR3 protein. This table has 45,000 to 60,000 distinct CDR3 sequences, roughly 8.8% appearing once. The material was whole blood, obtained in connection with sensitization to the hapten diphenylcyclopropenone (DPC). All receptors come from a woman aged 40-49 years with alopecia areata. Some clones in this sample may be carry-over from other donors' samples.

This clonotype has a handful of counts. This sequence joins TRBV19 and TRBJ2-3; D may be TRBD1 (6 bases). The CDR3 is made up of 14 amino acids. V was cut by 3 bases and J by 1 base, with 8 bases left in between. Germline loops: CDR1 LNHDA, CDR2 SQIVND (reference sequence). The CDR3 reads CASSIYRGTDTQYF. The CDR3 DNA sequence: TGTGCCAGTAGTATTTACAGGGGCACAGATACGCAGTATTTT.

This clonotype was recorded at least ten times. The V gene is TRBV2, the J gene TRBJ2-3; D not resolved. The V end lost 5 bases, the J end lost 0 bases, and 9 bases lay between the germline ends. CDR1 is SNHLY and CDR2 is FYNNEI in the germline V gene. The CDR3 has 14 residues. Written as DNA, the CDR3 is TGTGCCAGCAGTTTTGGCAGAAGCACAGATACGCAGTATTTT. This gives the protein CASSFGRSTDTQYF.

This clonotype was seen repeatedly, ten times or more. The rearrangement links TRBV7-9 to TRBJ1-2; a weak D match, TRBD1 (6 bases). This CDR3 comprises 15 residues. Trimming took 5 bases from V and 5 from J, leaving 18 bases between them. Germline CDR1 reads SEHNR; CDR2 reads FQNEAQ (reference sequence). CDR3 protein: CASSQRPPQGYGYTF. Here the CDR3 DNA reads TGTGCCAGCAGCCAGAGGCCCCCCCAGGGGTATGGCTACACCTTC.

In its sample, this clonotype was seen many times. The V call is TRBV5-1, the J call TRBJ1-1; no firm D call. The CDR3 is 15 amino acids. Trimming removed 5 bases from V and 6 bases from J, with 20 bases in between. Germline CDR1 is SGHRS and CDR2 is YFSETQ. The CDR3 nucleotides read TGCGCCAGCAGATATGCTCAAACTCGGACGGCTGAAGCTTTCTTT. It translates to CASRYAQTRTAEAFF.